A selection of T cell receptor beta chains follows, all from one sample in a study of cytomegalovirus exposure and HLA in healthy donors. Produced via immunoSEQ multiplex PCR; TCRdb's table is partial and in-frame only. The sample lists roughly 130,000 clones, around nine tenths occurring once. The sample was PBMCs. These receptors were collected from a man aged 30 to 45 in good health and CMV-seronegative. Each CDR3 is given with its conserved first and last residue. The D gene is left open where the match is weak. Clone size appears in some rows only: once, few, many, or a class for an expanded clone.

>TRBV18|TRBJ2-1|NA|TRBD2
CASSPLAGADNEQFF
TGTGCCAGCTCGCCTTTAGCGGGAGCAGACAATGAGCAGTTCTTC
>TRBV5-1|TRBJ2-7|few|NA
CASQSGPSSYEQYF
TGCGCCAGTCAAAGCGGGCCTAGCTCCTACGAGCAGTACTTC
>TRBV7-2|TRBJ2-7|NA|TRBD1
CASSHLPGQGVYEQYF
TGTGCCAGCAGCCATTTACCCGGGCAGGGGGTCTACGAGCAGTACTTC
>TRBV7-3|TRBJ2-1|NA|NA
CASSLEWTRNNEQFF
TGTGCCAGCAGCTTAGAGTGGACACGCAACAATGAGCAGTTCTTC
>TRBV30|TRBJ2-2|NA|TRBD1
CAWARGQGSGELFF
TGTGCCTGGGCGCGGGGACAGGGAAGCGGGGAGCTGTTTTTT
>TRBV10-3|TRBJ2-1|NA|NA
CAIMVRGTVGNEQFF
TGTGCCATCATGGTACGCGGGACGGTAGGCAATGAGCAGTTCTTC
>TRBV18|TRBJ2-2|NA|NA
CASSSQGPQTGELFF
TGTGCCAGCTCGTCCCAGGGGCCCCAAACCGGGGAGCTGTTTTTT
>TRBV9|TRBJ1-3|NA|NA
CASSVSWRSGNTIYF
TGTGCCAGCAGCGTATCGTGGAGGTCTGGAAACACCATATATTTT
>TRBV6-5|TRBJ2-7|NA|NA
CASSYSRATLEQYF
TGTGCCAGCAGTTACTCCCGCGCGACACTCGAGCAGTACTTC
>TRBV6-6|TRBJ2-5|NA|NA
CASNRLRDSETQYF
TGTGCCAGCAACCGCCTCCGGGACTCTGAGACCCAGTACTTC
>TRBV7-9|TRBJ2-3|NA|NA
CASSPQRGAWRDTQYF
TGTGCCAGCAGCCCTCAACGGGGGGCTTGGAGAGATACGCAGTATTTT
>TRBV5-1|TRBJ1-4|NA|TRBD1
CASSPTGTANEKLFF
TGCGCCAGCAGCCCCACCGGGACAGCTAATGAAAAACTGTTTTTT
>TRBV10-1|TRBJ2-1|once|TRBD1
CASPLRTGDNEQFF
TGCGCCAGTCCCCTTCGGACAGGGGACAATGAGCAGTTCTTC
>TRBV6-1|TRBJ1-2|NA|NA
CASSVLTSDGYTF
TGTGCCAGCAGTGTACTCACTTCTGATGGCTACACCTTC
>TRBV30|TRBJ2-7|NA|TRBD1
CACLPGQSYEQYF
TGTGCCTGTCTGCCGGGACAGTCCTACGAGCAGTACTTC
>TRBV11-2|TRBJ2-4|NA|NA
CASSFGPSNIQYF
TGTGCCAGCAGCTTCGGCCCTAGTAACATTCAGTACTTC
>TRBV19|TRBJ2-7|once|TRBD1
CASTSTGGKVYEQYF
TGTGCCAGTACCTCGACAGGGGGGAAAGTCTACGAGCAGTACTTC
>TRBV18|TRBJ2-7|NA|NA
CASSPDRNLYEQYF
TGTGCCAGCTCTCCCGACAGAAATCTTTACGAGCAGTACTTC
>TRBV25-1|TRBJ2-2|once|NA
CASSRPAPYNTGELFF
TGTGCCAGCAGCCGTCCCGCGCCTTACAACACCGGGGAGCTGTTTTTT
>TRBV9|TRBJ2-5|few|TRBD2
CASSVGSGRAQETQYF
TGTGCCAGCAGCGTCGGGAGCGGGAGGGCCCAAGAGACCCAGTACTTC
>TRBV18|TRBJ1-2|NA|TRBD1
CASSHRDSPRQGGYTF
TGTGCCAGCTCACACCGGGACAGCCCCCGTCAGGGTGGCTACACCTTC
>TRBV6-5|TRBJ2-2|NA|TRBD2
CASSIGRESGELFF
TGTGCCAGCAGTATCGGGAGGGAATCCGGGGAGCTGTTTTTT
>TRBV6-4|TRBJ2-1|NA|NA
CASSEVLEPLDEQFF
TGTGCCAGCAGTGAGGTGCTAGAACCTCTGGATGAGCAGTTCTTC
>TRBV11-3|TRBJ2-2|NA|NA
CASSPGAGNTGELFF
TGTGCCAGCAGCCCCGGTGCAGGGAACACCGGGGAGCTGTTTTTT
>TRBV9|TRBJ1-3|NA|NA
CASSVDVGRGRGNTIYF
TGTGCCAGCAGCGTAGATGTTGGGAGAGGAAGGGGAAACACCATATATTTT